These 9 T cell receptor beta chains share one sample of origin, sequenced in a study of metastatic and nonmetastatic thyroid tumors. TCRdb re-clonotyped the PCR reads through MiXCR. The table has around 15,000 clones, more than 20% seen once. Among the patients, none had received any treatment before thyroid surgery. Sequencing was done on a sample of tumor tissue. The receptors derive from a male donor with papillary thyroid cancer or a benign thyroid nodule (not recorded which). Some clones in this sample may be carry-over from other donors' samples.

This clone occurred a few times. The V and J genes are TRBV28 and TRBJ1-1; D gene uncertain. The CDR3 runs 16 residues. Looked up from germline, CDR1 is MDHEN and CDR2 is SYDVKM. The germline V and J ends were trimmed by 6 bases and 2 bases, with 19 bases remaining between them. The CDR3 bases are TGTGCCAGCAGCCCCCCGGCGTGGGCCACCAACACTGAAGCTTTCTTT. It specifies CASSPPAWATNTEAFF.

Of note for this clone: One junction end does not reproduce the germline sequence, and a read error may be involved. The genes are TRBV5-1 and TRBJ2-5; D possibly corresponds to TRBD1 (6 bases). This CDR3 has 17 amino acids. Germline V gene sequence: CDR1 SGHRS, CDR2 YFSETQ. The DNA for the CDR3 is TGCGCCATCAGCTTGTCCCCGGGACACTCGTACCAAGAGACCCAGTACTTC. It is translated as CAISLSPGHSYQETQYF.

This clone was counted many times. The V call is TRBV2, the J call TRBJ1-6; 7 bases match TRBD1. The germline V gene encodes CDR1 SNHLY and CDR2 FYNNEI. The CDR3 runs to 14 residues. The ends lost 0 bases at V and 9 bases at J; junction bases unmatched: 2. The CDR3 coding sequence is TGTGCCAGCAGTGAAGCAGGGGGCGCTTCACCCCTCCACTTT. Amino acid sequence: CASSEAGGASPLHF.

J is TRBJ1-1 and V is TRBV6-1; D unresolved. The CDR3 has 14 amino acids. V was cut by 5 bases and J by 0 bases, with 10 bases left in between. The germline gives CDR1 MNHNS, CDR2 SASEGT. CDR3 DNA sequence: TGTGCCAGCAGTAATGGACGGCTGAACACTGAAGCTTTCTTT. Translating gives CASSNGRLNTEAFF.

The rearrangement uses TRBV20-1 and TRBJ2-7; TRBD1 agrees at 9 bases. CDR1 and CDR2 from the germline V gene are DFQATT and SNEGSKA (reference sequence). V trimming: 1 base; J trimming: 0 bases; junction bases outside the gene matches: 7. This CDR3 is built from 16 residues. The CDR3: CSARVLPGQGSYEQYF. The CDR3 DNA follows: TGCAGTGCTAGAGTCCTACCGGGACAGGGCTCCTACGAGCAGTACTTC.

This clone was counted ten times or more. The CDR3 loop is CASSLRQGTQPQHF. The CDR3 DNA is TGTGCCAGCAGTTTAAGACAGGGCACTCAGCCCCAGCATTTT. The chain uses TRBV28 and TRBJ1-5; 7 nucleotides align to TRBD1. J lost 6 bases, V lost 2 bases, and 4 bases had no gene match. The length of the CDR3 is 14 residues. Germline assignment: CDR1 MDHEN and CDR2 SYDVKM.

V gene TRBV20-1 combines with J gene TRBJ2-1, with 8 nucleotides matching TRBD1. The V segment lost 3 bases and the J segment 10 bases; nucleotides outside the gene matches: 8. The CDR3 contains 13 residues. Germline lookup yields CDR1 DFQATT and CDR2 SNEGSKA (reference sequence). DNA for the CDR3: TGCAGTGCTAGGGACAGGGTGTTTGGGGAGCAGTTCTTC. Translating it yields CSARDRVFGEQFF.

The rearrangement links TRBV28 to TRBJ2-3, with 14 bases aligning to TRBD2. The CDR3 spans 14 residues. J was trimmed by 5 bases and V by 10 bases; bases with no gene match: 5. Germline V lookup: CDR1 MDHEN, CDR2 SYDVKM. The CDR3: CATRLAGGLDTQYF. CDR3 bases: TGTGCCACCCGACTAGCGGGAGGGCTAGATACGCAGTATTTT. The full variable domain, its missing parts supplied by reference TRBV28 and TRBJ2-3, is DVKVTQSSRYLVKRTGEKVFLECVQDMDHENMFWYRQDPGLGLRLIYFSYDVKMKEKGDIPEGYSVSREKKERFSLILESASTNQTSMYLCATRLAGGLDTQYFGPGTRLTVL.

With respect to this clone: A much larger clonotype is one base distant, so this may be a read error. The chain uses TRBV11-2 and TRBJ1-1; a possible D gene is TRBD1 (5 bases). Trimming pared 6 bases from V and 10 bases from J, leaving 12 bases between. The germline CDR1 and CDR2 sequences are SGHAT and FQNNGV. The CDR3 length is 11 residues. The CDR3 here is CASRVGGGAFF. Written as DNA, the CDR3 is TGTGCCAGCAGAGTGGGGGGTGGAGCTTTCTTT. The complete variable domain, with remaining parts taken from reference TRBV11-2 and TRBJ1-1, reads EAGVAQSPRYKIIEKRQSVAFWCNPISGHATLYWYQQILGQGPKLLIQFQNNGVVDDSQLPKDRFSAERLKGVDSTLKIQPAKLEDSAVYLCASRVGGGAFFGQGTRLTVV.